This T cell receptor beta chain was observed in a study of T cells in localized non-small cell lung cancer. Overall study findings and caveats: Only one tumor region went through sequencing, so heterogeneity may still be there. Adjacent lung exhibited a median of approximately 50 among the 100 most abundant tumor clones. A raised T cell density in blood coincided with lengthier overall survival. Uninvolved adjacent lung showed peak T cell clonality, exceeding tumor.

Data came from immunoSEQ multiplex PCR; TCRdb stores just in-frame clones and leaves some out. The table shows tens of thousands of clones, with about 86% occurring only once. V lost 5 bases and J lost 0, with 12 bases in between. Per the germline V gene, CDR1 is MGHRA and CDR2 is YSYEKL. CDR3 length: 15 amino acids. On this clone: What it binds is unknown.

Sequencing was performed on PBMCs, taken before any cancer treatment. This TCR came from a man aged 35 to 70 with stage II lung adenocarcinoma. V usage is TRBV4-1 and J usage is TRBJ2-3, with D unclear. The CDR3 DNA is TGCGCCAGCAGCTCCCAGACTTCAAGCACAGATACGCAGTATTTT. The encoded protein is CASSSQTSSTDTQYF.